Given below is one TCR beta chain in context. The sample originates from a study of blood T cell repertoires in COVID-19. Whole-study context: Researchers got acute and convalescent COVID-19 samples from the United States, Italy and Spain. T cells, B-cell-depleted T cells, or PBMCs supplied cDNA or gDNA.

Study processing details: Amplified reference gene primers provided the basis for estimating nucleated cell counts. Produced via immunoSEQ multiplex PCR; TCRdb's table is partial and in-frame only. Clone size and the V and J calls come from that table; the DNA yielded D and trimming. The sample includes 150,000 or so clones, 70% to 85% of them seen just once. From germline, CDR1 is SEHNR and CDR2 FQNEAQ (reference sequence). This CDR3 is built from 13 residues. V was pared by 5 bases and J by 4 bases, with 9 bases between. The TCR sequence derives from a man in his 60s who had recovered from COVID-19. Material for sequencing was peripheral blood. The genes are TRBV7-9 and TRBJ1-3; D ambiguous. This CDR3 is CASSPAGGNTIYF. The CDR3 DNA follows: TGTGCCAGCAGCCCGGCCGGGGGAAACACCATATATTTT. Full variable domain (rest looked up from reference TRBV7-9 and TRBJ1-3): DTGVSQNPRHKITKRGQNVTFRCDPISEHNRLYWYRQTLGQGPEFLTYFQNEAQLEKSRLLSDRFSAERPKGSFSTLEIQRTEQGDSAMYLCASSPAGGNTIYFGEGSWLTVV.